This entry describes one T cell receptor (beta chain). This clonotype has a count of ten or more. Its specific antigen is unknown. Per-base qualities were not stored, and no clone one base away is much larger. The library was prepared for alpha chains; this beta chain is a stray read, so its frequency means little. The time point label here, explained by the study, means: sample taken at primary tumor resection. Samples were obtained from around 72 patients with early-stage, untreated non-small cell lung cancer from the lung TRACERx cohort. For TCR sequencing, whole RNA was extracted from tumor and nontumor lung tissue, or from cryopreserved PBMC samples, and no cell sorting was done. A patient was chosen for TCR sequencing only when enough RNA was available from at least two tumor regions. Before selection, tumor and adjacent nontumor lung specimens were reviewed by a lung pathologist. Reading the germline V gene gives CDR1 SGDLS and CDR2 YYNGEE. The trim is 4 bases for V and 1 base for J, with a gap of 11 bases between the germline ends. The CDR3 sequence holds 14 residues, the cysteine and phenylalanine included. The DNA shown is the 42-base CDR3, in frame from base 1.

The data derive from a study of spatial heterogeneity in lung cancer (dated by TCRdb to the late 2010s). Context from the whole study: Beta-chain transcripts were consistently detected in greater numbers than alpha-chain transcripts, which likely reflects a higher abundance of beta-chain transcripts. In the raw uncorrected reads, each unique combination of TCR and UMI appeared on average more than ten times. In non-small cell lung cancer, the study quantitatively compared TCR alpha and beta repertoires across several tumor regions, matched nontumor lung, and blood. Nonsynonymous mutation counts, determined by whole-exome sequencing of tumor tissue, were related to TCR repertoire features. At surgery, fewer than 250 tumor regions, around 65 matched nontumor lung samples and fewer than 60 PBMC samples were TCR-sequenced for both alpha and beta chains. Beyond this particular receptor, the publication reports: Confirming at a functional level the hypothesis that regional TCRs recognize regional mutations was considered to require additional single-cell paired TCR alpha and beta sequencing.

The library was prepared using 5' RACE. The sequencer listed for this sample is NextSeq 500. In the TCR library protocol, a unique molecular identifier was attached to each TCR cDNA molecule so that PCR and sequencing errors could be corrected. Turning to the authors' computational methods: TCR identification, UMI-based error correction and CDR3 extraction were performed with Decombinator tools. TCRs above a frequency of 2 per 1,000, corresponding to the top 1% of the tumor frequency distribution, were defined as expanded. Renyi diversity was computed with the R vegan package after each repertoire had been subsampled 100 times to 5,000 TCRs. CDR3 similarity networks were built from amino acid triplet string-kernel similarity, connecting CDR3s with pairwise similarity above 0.82. TCRdb reprocessing: public reads trimmed at Q25 with fastp, clones called with MiXCR, in-frame beta chains kept. A single entry per CDR3 protein holds the most common genes and DNA from its merged rows. The V and J calls here are based on TCRdb, not the publication. Within this sample are fewer than 16,000 distinct CDR3 sequences, with roughly 3.9% of them counted one time only. The leading ten clones occupy roughly 10% of the sample.

The sequence was obtained from a male donor with early-stage non-small cell lung cancer. Rearrangement joined TRBV9 to TRBJ1-1; TRBD1 is perhaps the D gene, given 6 matching bases. Sample: normal lung tissue next to the tumor, taken at surgery. The sequence in DNA is TGTGCCAGCAGCCAAGGACAGACGAACACTGAAGCTTTCTTT. Its coded protein is CASSQGQTNTEAFF.